Below are 21 T cell receptor beta chains sequenced from a single sample in a study of blood T cell repertoires in COVID-19. Sequencing was performed with immunoSEQ multiplex PCR; in TCRdb, only in-frame clones are kept and a portion is missing. The sample holds 120,000 to 150,000 clones, roughly 84% seen once. The sample comprised PBMCs or T cells enriched from blood (not recorded which). These receptors were collected from a woman between 50 and 59 years old who had been exposed to COVID-19.

The chain carries TRBV5-1 and TRBJ2-7, with 7 bases that match TRBD1. With V trimmed by 2 bases and J by 6 bases, 5 bases remained unmatched. CDR3 size: 13 residues. CDR1 is SGHRS and CDR2 is YFSETQ in the germline V gene. The CDR3 spells CASSFDRAPEQYF. CDR3 nucleotide sequence: TGCGCCAGCAGCTTCGACAGGGCTCCCGAGCAGTACTTC.

The genes are TRBV27 and TRBJ1-2, with D possibly TRBD1 on 6 matching bases. The CDR3 has 15 amino acids. V gave up 0 bases and J gave up 7 bases, with 15 bases separating them. The germline gives CDR1 MNHEY, CDR2 SMNVEV (reference sequence). CDR3 residues: CASSLSKTGGSGYTF. CDR3 nucleotide sequence: TGTGCCAGCAGTTTATCGAAGACAGGAGGAAGTGGCTACACCTTC.

This chain uses TRBV19 with TRBJ2-1; 12 positions agree with TRBD1. The CDR3 sequence is 15 residues long. J gave up 9 bases and V 3 bases, and 6 bases lay outside the gene matches. The germline V gene encodes CDR1 LNHDA and CDR2 SQIVND (reference sequence). CDR3 coding DNA: TGTGCCAGTAGTATTGGGGGACAGGGGGCGTTTGAGCAGTTCTTC. Translating it yields CASSIGGQGAFEQFF.

J is TRBJ1-5 and V is TRBV27, with a possible D match to TRBD1 (6 bases). This CDR3 has 14 residues. V lost 6 bases, J lost 2 bases, and 11 bases lay in between. Germline V gene lookup returns CDR1 MNHEY and CDR2 SMNVEV (reference sequence). This chain's CDR3 is CASRRPGGNQPQHF. The CDR3 coding sequence is TGTGCCAGCAGACGCCCAGGGGGCAATCAGCCCCAGCATTTT.

The chain couples TRBV11-2 to TRBJ1-5; TRBD1 matches 9 bases. The V gene end was trimmed by 6 bases and the J gene end by 3 bases; junction bases not matched to a gene: 6. The CDR3 is 15 amino acids. In germline, CDR1 is SGHAT, CDR2 FQNNGV. CDR3 DNA sequence: TGTGCCAGCAGATTGGACAGGGGACCCAATCAGCCCCAGCATTTT. Amino acids: CASRLDRGPNQPQHF.

This chain joins TRBV9 and TRBJ2-7; 16 bases fit TRBD2. The V gene's germline CDR1 is SGDLS and CDR2 YYNGEE. V dropped 0 bases and J dropped 9; count of bases not matched to a gene: 18. The CDR3 is 20 residues long. The CDR3 coding sequence is TGTGCCAGCAGCGTAGGTTGGTCGGAGGGACTAGCGGGAGGGCCTTCGGCGCAGTACTTC. Translating gives CASSVGWSEGLAGGPSAQYF.

J is TRBJ2-7 and V is TRBV12-3 or TRBV12-4; D may be TRBD1 (5 bases). V dropped 2 bases and J dropped 4 bases, with 9 bases sitting between them. The CDR3 contains 13 residues. CDR3: CASSLQGSYEQYF. CDR3 sequence (DNA): TGTGCCAGCAGTTTACAGGGATCGTACGAGCAGTACTTC.

The chain uses TRBV27 and TRBJ1-3, with TRBD1 matching 10 bases. The CDR3 is 15 residues long. Germline CDR1 and CDR2: MNHEY and SMNVEV (reference sequence). J was trimmed by 4 bases and V by 2 bases; bases with no gene match: 2. The CDR3 loop reads CASSLGQGVGNTIYF. DNA for the CDR3: TGTGCCAGCAGTTTAGGACAGGGGGTCGGAAACACCATATATTTT.

The chain links TRBV4-3 to TRBJ2-7; TRBD1 agrees at 7 bases. The germline CDR1 and CDR2 sequences are LGHNA and YSLEER. The CDR3 consists of 14 residues. After removal of 4 bases from V and 0 bases from J, the junction contained 3 bases not matched to a gene. CDR3 residues: CASSPDRYSYEQYF. DNA for the CDR3: TGCGCCAGCAGCCCGGACAGGTACTCCTACGAGCAGTACTTC.

This clone was picked up one time. This chain links TRBV7-9 with TRBJ2-3; 9 positions agree with TRBD2. CDR3 size: 19 residues. V shed 6 bases, J shed 1 base, and the junction held 17 bases outside the gene matches. Germline V lookup: CDR1 SEHNR, CDR2 FQNEAQ (reference sequence). In DNA, the CDR3 is TGTGCCAGCAGGCGCAGGGTAGAGGCGGGGGGGCGCGGCACAGATACGCAGTATTTT. It specifies CASRRRVEAGGRGTDTQYF.

The chain uses TRBV3-1 (or the pseudogene TRBV3-2) and TRBJ2-7; D is perhaps TRBD1 (5 bases). Between the trimmed V and J ends, which lost 1 base and 4 bases, there was a span of 14 bases. Germline V gives CDR1 LGHDT, CDR2 YNNKEL (reference sequence). The CDR3 loop spans 15 amino acids. CDR3 coding DNA: TGTGCCAGCAGCCAAGCCCGCCCAGGGCGGTACGAGCAGTACTTC. Protein product: CASSQARPGRYEQYF.

The rearrangement joins TRBV18 to TRBJ1-6; 7 nucleotides agree with TRBD1. V dropped 3 bases and J dropped 6; count of bases not matched to a gene: 5. Germline loops: CDR1 KGHSH, CDR2 LQKENI. CDR3 length equals 15 residues. The CDR3, as DNA: TGTGCCAGCTCACCGAGTAGACAGGGTAATTCACCCCTCCACTTT. Residues: CASSPSRQGNSPLHF.

This chain uses TRBV11-2 with TRBJ1-1; no clear D gene. The ends were cut back, 5 bases at V and 4 bases at J, with 5 bases in the middle. Germline lookup yields CDR1 SGHAT and CDR2 FQNNGV. CDR3 length: 11 amino acids. CDR3 amino acids: CASSQSTEAFF. The DNA of the CDR3 is TGTGCCAGCAGCCAGTCCACTGAAGCTTTCTTT.

The chain employs TRBV5-6 and TRBJ2-1; 9 bases are shared with TRBD2. Germline CDR1 reads SGHDT; CDR2 reads YYEEEE. This CDR3 contains 17 residues. After removal of 0 bases from V and 5 bases from J, the junction contained 9 bases not matched to a gene. The DNA for the CDR3 is TGTGCCAGCAGCTTGGGGTTGGCTAGCGGGACACACAATGAGCAGTTCTTC. Protein product: CASSLGLASGTHNEQFF.

J is TRBJ2-5 and V is TRBV7-2; tentatively, D is TRBD2 (5 bases). Trimming shortened V by 4 bases and J by 5 bases, and 11 bases separated the two germline ends. CDR3 length equals 13 residues. Germline-derived CDR1 and CDR2 are SGHTA and FQGNSA. The CDR3, as DNA: TGTGCCAGCAGCTCACTAGAGAGGGAGACCCAGTACTTC. This gives the protein CASSSLERETQYF.

The chain couples TRBV5-1 to TRBJ2-1; 8 positions agree with TRBD2. Germline lookup yields CDR1 SGHRS and CDR2 YFSETQ. This CDR3 is built from 19 residues. With 4 bases clipped from V and 0 bases from J, the junction kept 15 bases outside the gene matches. CDR3 DNA sequence: TGCGCCAGCAGCACGTTAGCGGGGCCCCGCCCTAGCTCCTACAATGAGCAGTTCTTC. Translation: CASSTLAGPRPSSYNEQFF.

The V and J genes are TRBV7-8 and TRBJ2-7; possible D gene TRBD2, 6 bases. The germline V gene encodes CDR1 SGHVS and CDR2 FQNEAQ. V lost 5 bases to trimming and J lost 4 bases, with 12 bases between them. The CDR3 totals 13 residues. The CDR3 loop is CASSPGLIYEQYF. The CDR3, as DNA: TGTGCCAGCAGCCCGGGACTTATTTACGAGCAGTACTTC. The full variable domain, completed using reference TRBV7-8 and TRBJ2-7, is GAGVSQSPRYKVAKRGQDVALRCDPISGHVSLFWYQQALGQGPEFLTYFQNEAQLDKSGLPSDRFFAERPEGSVSTLKIQRTQQEDSAVYLCASSPGLIYEQYFGPGTRLTVT.

This clone came up many times. The genes are TRBV7-9 and TRBJ2-5, with 7 bases fitting TRBD1. Germline V gene sequence: CDR1 SEHNR, CDR2 FQNEAQ (reference sequence). Trimming at V came to 5 bases and at J to 5 bases, leaving 5 bases not matched to a gene. The CDR3 has 13 residues. The CDR3 region has the DNA TGTGCCAGCAGCCCGACCAGGGGGGAGACCCAGTACTTC. Its protein is CASSPTRGETQYF. Full variable domain (rest looked up from reference TRBV7-9 and TRBJ2-5): DTGVSQNPRHKITKRGQNVTFRCDPISEHNRLYWYRQTLGQGPEFLTYFQNEAQLEKSRLLSDRFSAERPKGSFSTLEIQRTEQGDSAMYLCASSPTRGETQYFGPGTRLLVL.

The chain recombines TRBV7-2 with TRBJ2-1; D call uncertain. Germline V CDR1 and CDR2: SGHTA, FQGNSA. Trimming took off 3 bases at V and 0 bases at J, with 9 bases between the two ends. The CDR3 runs to 15 residues. As DNA, the CDR3 is TGTGCCAGCAGCTTCGCCGCGGTCTCCTACAATGAGCAGTTCTTC. Amino acids: CASSFAAVSYNEQFF.

The CDR3 coding sequence is TGTGCCAGTAGTTTCACAGGTATGCTACGTGGCTACACCTTC. It codes for CASSFTGMLRGYTF. This chain connects TRBV19 to TRBJ1-2; perhaps TRBD1 as D (5 bases). The length of the CDR3 is 14 residues. V lost 5 bases to trimming and J lost 7 bases, with 17 bases between them. Per germline, CDR1 LNHDA and CDR2 SQIVND (reference sequence). Together with reference TRBV19 and TRBJ1-2, the CDR3 gives the full variable domain: DGGITQSPKYLFRKEGQNVTLSCEQNLNHDAMYWYRQDPGQGLRLIYYSQIVNDFQKGDIAEGYSVSREKKESFPLTVTSAQKNPTAFYLCASSFTGMLRGYTFGSGTRLTVV.

V gene TRBV19 combines with J gene TRBJ1-5, with D possibly being TRBD1 (6 bases). V was clipped by 8 bases and J by 7 bases, with 18 bases between them. CDR3 length: 14 amino acids. Per the germline V gene, CDR1 is LNHDA and CDR2 is SQIVND (reference sequence). The CDR3 sequence: CASLGGGPEQPQHF. The CDR3 nucleotides are TGTGCCAGTCTTGGGGGGGGCCCAGAGCAGCCCCAGCATTTT.